The clone carrying this TCR beta chain has only a few counts. What it binds is unknown. This sample is drawn from a study of sequential checkpoint blockade in melanoma. Background on the study: First-line arms were nivolumab then ipilimumab, or the reverse, randomized 1:1.

The table came from immunoSEQ multiplex PCR; TCRdb's copy has only in-frame clones and leaves some out. The sample carries about 9,600 clones, less than 25% recorded once. Germline V CDR1 and CDR2: MDHEN, SYDVKM. CDR3 size: 12 residues. V was trimmed by 4 bases and J by 3 bases, leaving 4 bases between them. The treatment here: randomized to nivolumab then ipilimumab (arm A) or the reverse (arm B). Study outcomes and limitations: Tumor T-cell fraction and clonality correlated with PD-L1 and CD8+ counts.

Sequencing was performed on tumor tissue (inferred from file names), taken from a patient given nivolumab and ipilimumab in sequence. The receptor was derived from a human donor with melanoma. V and J are TRBV28 and TRBJ1-5; D gene ambiguous. CDR3 sequence: CASSSANQPQHF. The CDR3 DNA reads as TGTGCCAGCAGTTCAGCCAATCAGCCCCAGCATTTT.